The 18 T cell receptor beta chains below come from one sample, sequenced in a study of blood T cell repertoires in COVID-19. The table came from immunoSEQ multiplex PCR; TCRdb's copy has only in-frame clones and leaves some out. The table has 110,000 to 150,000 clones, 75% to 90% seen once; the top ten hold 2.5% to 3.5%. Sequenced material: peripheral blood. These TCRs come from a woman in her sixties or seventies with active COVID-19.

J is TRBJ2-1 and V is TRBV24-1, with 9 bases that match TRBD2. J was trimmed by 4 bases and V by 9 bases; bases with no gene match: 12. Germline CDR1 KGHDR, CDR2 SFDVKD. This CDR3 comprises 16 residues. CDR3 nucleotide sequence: TGTGCCACCGGAGAGGCCCTAGCGGGATCGTACAATGAGCAGTTCTTC. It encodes CATGEALAGSYNEQFF.

The CDR3 DNA follows: TGTGCCAGCTCACCCCGGGAGTACGGTGAGCAGTTCTTC. Its protein is CASSPREYGEQFF. V usage is TRBV18 and J usage is TRBJ2-1, with D possibly being TRBD2 (6 bases). This CDR3 spans 13 amino acids. Looked up from germline, CDR1 is KGHSH and CDR2 is LQKENI. V was shortened by 3 bases and J by 9 bases, with 12 bases between the two germline ends.

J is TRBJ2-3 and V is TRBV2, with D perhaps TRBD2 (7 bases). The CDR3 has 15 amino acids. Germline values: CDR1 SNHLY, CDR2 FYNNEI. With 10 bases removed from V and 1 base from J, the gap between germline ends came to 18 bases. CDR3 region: CATPGASGGTDTQYF. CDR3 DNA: TGTGCCACCCCAGGGGCTAGCGGCGGCACAGATACGCAGTATTTT.

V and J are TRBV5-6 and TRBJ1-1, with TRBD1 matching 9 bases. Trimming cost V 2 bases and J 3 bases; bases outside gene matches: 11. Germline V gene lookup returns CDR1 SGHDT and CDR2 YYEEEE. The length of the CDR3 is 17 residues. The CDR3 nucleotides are TGTGCCAGCAGCTTCTACATCACAGGGGGCGTCGACACTGAAGCTTTCTTT. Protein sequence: CASSFYITGGVDTEAFF.

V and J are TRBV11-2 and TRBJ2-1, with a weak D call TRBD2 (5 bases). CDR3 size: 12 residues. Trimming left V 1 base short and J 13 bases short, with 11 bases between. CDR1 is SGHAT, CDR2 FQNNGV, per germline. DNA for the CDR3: TGTGCCAGCAGCTTAGGACACCGGGGTCAGTTCTTC. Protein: CASSLGHRGQFF.

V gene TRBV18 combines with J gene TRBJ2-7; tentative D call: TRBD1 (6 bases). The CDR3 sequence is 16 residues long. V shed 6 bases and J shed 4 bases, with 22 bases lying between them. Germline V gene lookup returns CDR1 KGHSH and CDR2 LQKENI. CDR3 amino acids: CASSPRGLQGLYEQYF. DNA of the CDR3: TGTGCCAGCTCTCCTCGAGGTCTTCAGGGGCTTTACGAGCAGTACTTC.

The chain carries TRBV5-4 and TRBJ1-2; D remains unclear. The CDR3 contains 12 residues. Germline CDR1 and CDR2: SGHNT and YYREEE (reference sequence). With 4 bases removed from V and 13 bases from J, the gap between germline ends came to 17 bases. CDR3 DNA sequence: TGTGCCAGCAGCCTTCCACGAACAGTCGGCACCTTC. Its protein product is CASSLPRTVGTF.

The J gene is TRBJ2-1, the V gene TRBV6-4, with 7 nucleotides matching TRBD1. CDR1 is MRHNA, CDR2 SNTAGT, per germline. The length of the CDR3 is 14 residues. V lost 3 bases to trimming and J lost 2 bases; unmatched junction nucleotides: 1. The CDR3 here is CASSETGTYNEQFF. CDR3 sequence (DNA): TGTGCCAGCAGTGAGACAGGGACCTACAATGAGCAGTTCTTC.

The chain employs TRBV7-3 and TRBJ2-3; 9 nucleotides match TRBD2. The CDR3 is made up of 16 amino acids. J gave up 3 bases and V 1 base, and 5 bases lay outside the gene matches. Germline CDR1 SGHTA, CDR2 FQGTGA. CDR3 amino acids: CASSLMPAGGTDTQYF. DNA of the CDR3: TGTGCCAGCAGCTTAATGCCAGCGGGAGGAACAGATACGCAGTATTTT.

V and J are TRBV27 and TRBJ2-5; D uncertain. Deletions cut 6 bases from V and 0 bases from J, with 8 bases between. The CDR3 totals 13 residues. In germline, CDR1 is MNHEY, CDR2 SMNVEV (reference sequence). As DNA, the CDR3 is TGTGCCAGCAGCCCTCCGTACCAAGAGACCCAGTACTTC. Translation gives CASSPPYQETQYF.

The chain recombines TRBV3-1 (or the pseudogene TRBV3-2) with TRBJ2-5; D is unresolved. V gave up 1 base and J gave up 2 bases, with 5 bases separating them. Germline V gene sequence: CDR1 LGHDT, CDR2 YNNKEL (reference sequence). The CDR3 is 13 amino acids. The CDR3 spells CASSQGRQETQYF. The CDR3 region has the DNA TGTGCCAGCAGCCAAGGGCGGCAAGAGACCCAGTACTTC.

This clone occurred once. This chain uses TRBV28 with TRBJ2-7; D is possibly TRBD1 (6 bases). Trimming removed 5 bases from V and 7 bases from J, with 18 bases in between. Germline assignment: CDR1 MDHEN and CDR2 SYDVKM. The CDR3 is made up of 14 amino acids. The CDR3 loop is CASSPPHRAWEQYF. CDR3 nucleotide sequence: TGTGCCAGCAGTCCCCCCCACAGGGCCTGGGAGCAGTACTTC.

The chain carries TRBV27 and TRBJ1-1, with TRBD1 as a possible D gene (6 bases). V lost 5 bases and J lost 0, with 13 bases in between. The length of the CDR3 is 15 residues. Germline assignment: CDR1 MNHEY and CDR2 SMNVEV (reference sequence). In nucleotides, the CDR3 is TGTGCCAGCAGTACAAGGGGGATCATGAACACTGAAGCTTTCTTT. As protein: CASSTRGIMNTEAFF.

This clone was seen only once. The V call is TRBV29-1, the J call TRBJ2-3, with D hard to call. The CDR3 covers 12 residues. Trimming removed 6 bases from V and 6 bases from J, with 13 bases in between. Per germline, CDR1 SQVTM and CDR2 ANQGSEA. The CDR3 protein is CSVTPNGDTQYF. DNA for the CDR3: TGCAGCGTGACACCTAATGGGGATACGCAGTATTTT.

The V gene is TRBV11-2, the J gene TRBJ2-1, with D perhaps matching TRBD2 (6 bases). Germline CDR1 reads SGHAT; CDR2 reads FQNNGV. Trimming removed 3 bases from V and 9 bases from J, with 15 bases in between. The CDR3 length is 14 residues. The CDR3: CASSFGAGRGEQFF. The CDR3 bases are TGTGCCAGCAGCTTCGGGGCTGGGCGGGGTGAGCAGTTCTTC. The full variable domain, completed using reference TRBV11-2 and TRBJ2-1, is EAGVAQSPRYKIIEKRQSVAFWCNPISGHATLYWYQQILGQGPKLLIQFQNNGVVDDSQLPKDRFSAERLKGVDSTLKIQPAKLEDSAVYLCASSFGAGRGEQFFGPGTRLTVL.

CDR3 loop: CSVDSGRNEKLFF. The CDR3 bases are TGCAGCGTCGATAGTGGGAGAAATGAAAAACTGTTTTTT. The rearrangement links TRBV29-1 to TRBJ1-4; D ambiguous. This CDR3 is 13 amino acids long. The V gene's germline CDR1 is SQVTM and CDR2 ANQGSEA. V was shortened by 6 bases and J by 5 bases, with 13 bases between the two germline ends. The complete variable domain, with remaining parts taken from reference TRBV29-1 and TRBJ1-4, reads SAVISQKPSRDICQRGTSLTIQCQVDSQVTMMFWYRQQPGQSLTLIATANQGSEATYESGFVIDKFPISRPNLTFSTLTVSNMSPEDSSIYLCSVDSGRNEKLFFGSGTQLSVL.

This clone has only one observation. In nucleotides, the CDR3 is TGTGCCAGCAGCCAACCCAGGTGGAAGAACCCCCACAATGAGCAGTTCTTC. Protein: CASSQPRWKNPHNEQFF. V gene TRBV7-8 combines with J gene TRBJ2-1; D is undetermined. There are 17 residues in the CDR3. Germline V gene lookup returns CDR1 SGHVS and CDR2 FQNEAQ. Between the trimmed V and J ends, which lost 5 bases and 5 bases, there was a span of 22 bases.

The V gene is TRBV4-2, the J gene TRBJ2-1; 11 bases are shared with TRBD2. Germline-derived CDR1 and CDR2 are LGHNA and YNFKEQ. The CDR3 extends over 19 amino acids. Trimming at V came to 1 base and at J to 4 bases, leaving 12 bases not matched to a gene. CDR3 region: CASSQVFGGGTSGYNEQFF. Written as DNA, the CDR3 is TGTGCCAGCAGCCAAGTCTTCGGGGGGGGGACTAGCGGTTACAATGAGCAGTTCTTC.